Given below is one T cell receptor beta chain in context. Its antigen is unknown. The sample contains more than one DNA sequence encoding this CDR3. Libraries were prepared by immunoSEQ multiplex PCR; TCRdb keeps only in-frame clonotypes and omits some of them. The table includes more than 2 million clones, nearly 97% detected once. All of the donors resided in Nashville, Tennessee, and each was a Caucasian adult. In the CD4+ fraction, cells were divided into CD45RA+ naive and CD45RA-negative memory subsets. These data are taken from a study of shared clonotypes between healthy human individuals. Findings and limits, study-wide: Researchers sampled only blood; tissue repertoires likely differ.

The TCR sequence derives from a man aged 18 to 30 in good health. Sequenced input: naive CD4+ T cells sorted from blood. Subset denoted: CD45RA+ positively selected.

This CDR3 is CASSPVRGTDTQYF. CDR3 sequence (DNA): TGCGCCAGCAGCCCGGTCAGGGGCACAGATACGCAGTATTTT. The chain is built from TRBV5-1 and TRBJ2-3, with D perhaps TRBD1 (5 bases). The V end was cut by 4 bases, the J end by 1 base, with 10 bases between. CDR1 SGHRS and CDR2 YFSETQ come from the germline V gene. The CDR3 covers 14 residues.